Shown below are 10 T cell receptor beta chains from a single sample sequenced in a study of blood T cells in healthy people across ages. PCR was performed a second time for about 6 to 12 cycles using a sample-barcoded 5' primer and a J-beta primer mix. One entry per CDR3 protein, called by TCRdb with MiXCR from the 5' RACE reads. The sample records roughly 1.6 million distinct CDR3 sequences, roughly a third being singletons. Sequenced sample: blood. These receptors were obtained from a woman under 40 in good health.

V and J are TRBV7-2 and TRBJ2-5; 10 nucleotides agree with TRBD1. The ends lost 5 bases at V and 3 bases at J; junction bases unmatched: 3. The CDR3 is made up of 14 amino acids. Per germline, CDR1 SGHTA and CDR2 FQGNSA. In DNA, the CDR3 is TGTGCCAGCAGCCGACAGGGGGCAGAAGAGACCCAGTACTTC. Translation gives CASSRQGAEETQYF.

The chain uses TRBV7-9 and TRBJ2-2, with D unresolved. CDR3 length equals 12 residues. Per the germline V gene, CDR1 is SEHNR and CDR2 is FQNEAQ (reference sequence). The V gene lost 11 bases and the J gene lost 3 bases, with 10 bases spanning the gap. The CDR3 bases are TGTGCCGGAGACCGCGACACCGGGGAGCTGTTTTTT. Translated, it gives CAGDRDTGELFF.

This clonotype was seen only a few times. A junction boundary mismatches the germline segment, possibly from a read error. The chain carries TRBV29-1 and TRBJ1-2, with TRBD1 matching over 7 bases. Germline V gene sequence: CDR1 SQVTM, CDR2 ANQGSEA. The CDR3 extends over 14 amino acids. CDR3: CSVEGTGAANGYTF. The CDR3 coding sequence is TGCAGCGTTGAAGGTACAGGGGCGGCGAATGGTTACACCTTC.

This rearrangement joins TRBV25-1 to TRBJ1-1; possibly TRBD1 for D (6 bases). CDR3 length: 14 amino acids. Germline CDR1 and CDR2: MGHDK and SYGVNS. Between the trimmed V and J ends, which lost 5 bases and 5 bases, there was a span of 15 bases. The CDR3 nucleotides are TGTGCCAGCAGTAGGGACACCGCCAGGACTGAAGCTTTCTTT. Residues: CASSRDTARTEAFF.

On this clonotype: The germline gene is not matched at one end of the junction; a read error may be the cause. This chain joins TRBV5-6 and TRBJ1-2, with 10 positions matching TRBD1. Germline loops: CDR1 SGHDT, CDR2 YYEEEE. This CDR3 comprises 15 residues. CDR3: CASSLLGQGGYGNTF. The CDR3 DNA sequence: TGTGCCAGCAGCTTGCTTGGACAGGGGGGCTATGGCAACACCTTC.

This clonotype was seen only a few times. V is TRBV9 and J is TRBJ2-1, with 9 positions matching TRBD2. The CDR3 extends over 15 amino acids. The J segment lost 7 bases and the V segment lost 4 bases, leaving 9 bases of the junction unmatched. The V gene's germline CDR1 is SGDLS and CDR2 YYNGEE. CDR3 coding DNA: TGTGCCAGCAGCCCCTCCTGGACTAGCGTGAATGAGCAGTTCTTC. Amino acid sequence: CASSPSWTSVNEQFF. The variable domain in full, completed from reference TRBV9 and TRBJ2-1, reads DSGVTQTPKHLITATGQRVTLRCSPRSGDLSVYWYQQSLDQGLQFLIQYYNGEERAKGNILERFSAQQFPDLHSELNLSSLELGDSALYFCASSPSWTSVNEQFFGPGTRLTVL.

This clonotype was detected a few times. The V and J genes are TRBV3-1 and TRBJ2-1; possibly TRBD1 or TRBD2 for D (6 bases each). The V and J ends lost 5 bases and 0 bases respectively, with 20 bases between them. The V gene's germline CDR1 is LGHDT and CDR2 YNNKEL (reference sequence). This CDR3 spans 18 amino acids. The CDR3 region has the DNA TGTGCCAGCAGCTTAAGGAATCGGGGGCTGGCCTCCTACAATGAGCAGTTCTTC. Translated: CASSLRNRGLASYNEQFF.

V gene TRBV7-2 combines with J gene TRBJ1-5; 8 bases fit TRBD1. This CDR3 has 15 residues. The trim removed 1 base at V and 7 bases at J, leaving 6 bases unmatched. Germline V gives CDR1 SGHTA, CDR2 FQGNSA. DNA of the CDR3: TGTGCCAGCAGCTTAGTAACAGGGGGAGGACAGCCCCAGCATTTT. This codes for CASSLVTGGGQPQHF.

The CDR3 protein is CASSPLGQGGLQRYGYTF. CDR3 bases: TGTGCCAGCTCACCGTTGGGGCAGGGGGGACTCCAACGCTATGGCTACACCTTC. The chain is built from TRBV18 and TRBJ1-2; 7 positions agree with TRBD1. The CDR3 sequence is 18 residues long. CDR1 is KGHSH and CDR2 is LQKENI in the germline V gene. Germline trimming cut 3 bases from V and 4 bases from J; bases unmatched to any gene: 17.

The CDR3 loop reads CSAPGQGDHEQYF. The CDR3 bases are TGCAGTGCCCCGGGACAGGGCGACCACGAGCAGTACTTC. The chain combines TRBV20-1 with TRBJ2-7, with TRBD1 matching 9 bases. The CDR3 has 13 residues. V was pared by 6 bases and J by 5 bases, with 8 bases of the junction left unmatched. Germline V gives CDR1 DFQATT, CDR2 SNEGSKA (reference sequence).